A single sample gave rise to the 7 T cell receptor beta chains below, sequenced in a study of blood T cell repertoires in COVID-19. The method was immunoSEQ multiplex PCR; TCRdb's version includes in-frame clones alone and lacks a portion of them. Of some 230,000 clones listed, roughly 85% are singletons. The material sequenced was peripheral blood. The receptor source for this set is a man aged 40-55 years with acute or convalescent COVID-19.

The chain links TRBV24-1 to TRBJ2-1, with D possibly matching TRBD1 (5 bases). The CDR3 is 16 amino acids. The germline V and J ends were trimmed by 5 bases and 0 bases, with 13 bases remaining between them. CDR1 and CDR2 (germline): KGHDR, SFDVKD. CDR3 DNA sequence: TGTGCCACCAGTGTGAGGACATCGAGCTCCTACAATGAGCAGTTCTTC. This translates into CATSVRTSSSYNEQFF.

The chain links TRBV28 to TRBJ2-1; TRBD2 matches 8 bases. V shed 3 bases, J shed 10 bases, and the junction held 11 bases outside the gene matches. The germline V gene encodes CDR1 MDHEN and CDR2 SYDVKM. The CDR3 length is 15 residues. CDR3 nucleotides: TGTGCCAGCAGTTTGGTGAGGACTAGCCGGACGGAGCAGTTCTTC. Its translation is CASSLVRTSRTEQFF.

J is TRBJ2-5 and V is TRBV7-3; 7 bases align to TRBD2. CDR3 size: 15 residues. The germline V gene has CDR1 SGHTA and CDR2 FQGTGA. V trimming: 1 base; J trimming: 1 base; junction bases outside the gene matches: 3. CDR3 residues: CASSLNRGVQETQYF. CDR3 nucleotides: TGTGCCAGCAGCTTAAATCGGGGGGTCCAAGAGACCCAGTACTTC.

This clone was found a few times. This specimen includes other DNA sequences encoding the same CDR3. The chain uses TRBV18 and TRBJ2-7; perhaps TRBD1 as D (5 bases). This CDR3 region has 14 residues. In germline, CDR1 is KGHSH, CDR2 LQKENI. Trimming took off 3 bases at V and 0 bases at J, with 9 bases between the two ends. CDR3 loop: CASSPGQSSYEQYF. The CDR3 DNA follows: TGTGCCAGCTCACCGGGGCAGAGCTCCTACGAGCAGTACTTC.

A single count supports this clone. The J gene is TRBJ2-7, the V gene TRBV5-4, with 12 nucleotides matching TRBD2. The length of the CDR3 is 15 residues. Unmatched junction bases numbered 6, after V lost 2 bases and J lost 6 bases. The germline V gene encodes CDR1 SGHNT and CDR2 YYREEE (reference sequence). The CDR3 DNA follows: TGTGCCAGCAGCTTAACGGGACTAGCGGGTCGCGAGCAGTACTTC. This sequence encodes CASSLTGLAGREQYF. Using reference TRBV5-4 and TRBJ2-7 for the parts outside the CDR3, the full variable domain is ETGVTQSPTHLIKTRGQQVTLRCSSQSGHNTVSWYQQALGQGPQFIFQYYREEENGRGNFPPRFSGLQFPNYSSELNVNALELDDSALYLCASSLTGLAGREQYFGPGTRLTVT.

The genes are TRBV3-1 (or the pseudogene TRBV3-2) and TRBJ1-5, with no clear D. The CDR3 is made up of 14 amino acids. V lost 3 bases and J lost 3, with 9 bases in between. Germline-derived CDR1 and CDR2 are LGHDT and YNNKEL (reference sequence). CDR3 sequence (DNA): TGTGCCAGCAGCCATCGGGTGTCCAATCAGCCCCAGCATTTT. As protein: CASSHRVSNQPQHF.

This clone has more than one count but fewer than ten. The chain has TRBV27 and TRBJ1-2, with TRBD1 identical over 8 bases. Germline assignment: CDR1 MNHEY and CDR2 SMNVEV (reference sequence). The V and J ends lost 4 bases and 8 bases, in that order; junction bases with no gene match: 12. CDR3 size: 15 residues. The CDR3 protein is CASSSLSTGDSGYTF. CDR3 nucleotide sequence: TGTGCCAGCAGTTCCCTATCGACAGGGGATAGCGGCTACACCTTC.